The 29 T cell receptor beta chains in this list originate from one sample, sequenced in a study of post-analysis software for immune sequencing data. Findings of the study overall: There were four or five TRBV segments more frequent in patients than controls, and TRBV5-6, TRBV5-1 and TRBV20-1 were among them.

These receptors have no identified antigens. Unique molecular identifiers were present in the TCR beta cDNA libraries. TCRdb used MiXCR to reprocess the PCR reads, holding one entry per CDR3 protein. The top ten hold under 2% of the sample, which has 550,000 to 700,000 distinct CDR3 sequences, about 44% seen once. The sequenced material came from blood. These receptors were taken from a girl between 10 and 17 years old with multiple sclerosis.

This clonotype was seen ten or more times. This chain joins TRBV7-9 and TRBJ2-5; D is possibly TRBD1 (5 bases). The CDR3 sequence is 14 residues long. V lost 2 bases to trimming and J lost 2 bases, with 9 bases between them. The germline CDR1 and CDR2 sequences are SEHNR and FQNEAQ (reference sequence). The chain's CDR3 is CASSLSTGQETQYF. The DNA of the CDR3 is TGTGCCAGCAGCTTAAGTACAGGACAAGAGACCCAGTACTTC.

V and J are TRBV2 and TRBJ1-2; weak D call: TRBD1 (5 bases). Germline-derived CDR1 and CDR2 are SNHLY and FYNNEI. V lost 4 bases to trimming and J lost 2 bases, with 11 bases between them. CDR3 length: 14 residues. CDR3 nucleotides: TGTGCCAGCAGTGGCGCTGGGGCGAACTATGGCTACACCTTC. As protein: CASSGAGANYGYTF. Complete variable domain (other parts from reference TRBV2 and TRBJ1-2): EPEVTQTPSHQVTQMGQEVILRCVPISNHLYFYWYRQILGQKVEFLVSFYNNEISEKSEIFDDQFSVERPDGSNFTLKIRSTKLEDSAMYFCASSGAGANYGYTFGSGTRLTVV.

This clonotype was recorded once. A read error may produce the germline difference seen at one junction end. The chain carries TRBV5-1 and TRBJ2-1; D gene ambiguous. Germline V gene lookup returns CDR1 SGHRS and CDR2 YFSETQ. The CDR3 length is 15 residues. The CDR3 DNA follows: TGTGCCAGCAGCGCCTGGGATCCGTCCTACAATGAGCAGTTCTTC. Residues: CASSAWDPSYNEQFF.

The chain couples TRBV10-3 to TRBJ2-7; 11 nucleotides line up with TRBD1. V lost 7 bases to trimming and J lost 2 bases; unmatched junction nucleotides: 7. In germline, CDR1 is ENHRY, CDR2 SYGVKD. The CDR3 is made up of 15 amino acids. CDR3 DNA: TGTGCCATCACCGACCCGGGACAGGGGGCCTACGAGCAGTACTTC. Translation gives CAITDPGQGAYEQYF.

The genes are TRBV12-3 or TRBV12-4 and TRBJ1-2, with a weak D call TRBD1 (5 bases). The CDR3 contains 15 residues. V dropped 2 bases and J dropped 3 bases, with 13 bases sitting between them. As DNA, the CDR3 is TGTGCCAGCAGTTTAACTTGGACGGGGGACTATGGCTACACCTTC. Protein: CASSLTWTGDYGYTF.

The chain joins TRBV20-1 to TRBJ2-1; 7 bases match TRBD1. The germline gives CDR1 DFQATT, CDR2 SNEGSKA (reference sequence). This CDR3 has 15 residues. V was clipped by 6 bases and J by 9 bases; unmatched bases: 17. CDR3 region: CSAPPLGTENGEQFF. The CDR3 region has the DNA TGCAGTGCCCCCCCTCTCGGGACAGAGAACGGTGAGCAGTTCTTC.

The CDR3 coding sequence is TGCAGTGCTAGAGCCACTAGCGGGAGACCCAATGAGCAGTTCTTC. Its translation is CSARATSGRPNEQFF. The V call is TRBV20-1, the J call TRBJ2-1; 11 bases agree with TRBD2. This CDR3 has 15 amino acids. The germline gives CDR1 DFQATT, CDR2 SNEGSKA (reference sequence). The J segment lost 6 bases and the V segment lost 1 base, leaving 5 bases of the junction unmatched.

This chain uses TRBV28 with TRBJ2-1, with TRBD2 matching 9 bases. This CDR3 has 16 amino acids. J was trimmed by 5 bases and V by 6 bases; bases with no gene match: 11. The germline V gene has CDR1 MDHEN and CDR2 SYDVKM. CDR3 nucleotide sequence: TGTGCCAGCAGCTTCGGGCTAGCGGGGCGAGACAATGAGCAGTTCTTC. Translation: CASSFGLAGRDNEQFF.

This clonotype was detected once. This chain joins TRBV10-2 and TRBJ1-2, with TRBD1 identical over 7 bases. This CDR3 region has 14 residues. The germline gives CDR1 WSHSY, CDR2 SAAADI. V lost 3 bases and J lost 3; bases outside the gene matches: 4. CDR3 DNA: TGCGCCAGCAGTGACTCAGACAGGGACTATGGCTACACCTTC. Its protein is CASSDSDRDYGYTF.

The chain is built from TRBV3-1 and TRBJ1-2; D is uncertain. Per the germline V gene, CDR1 is LGHDT and CDR2 is YNNKEL (reference sequence). V was cut by 3 bases and J by 1 base, with 6 bases left in between. CDR3 length equals 13 residues. The CDR3 bases are TGTGCCAGCAGCCAGGGAAATAACTATGGCTACACCTTC. As protein: CASSQGNNYGYTF.

The chain joins TRBV30 to TRBJ2-3; 8 bases are a match to TRBD2. The V gene end was trimmed by 0 bases and the J gene end by 10 bases; junction bases not matched to a gene: 9. The CDR3 loop spans 14 amino acids. Germline V gene lookup returns CDR1 GTSNPN and CDR2 SVGIG (reference sequence). The CDR3 spells CAWSVTLSGGPQYF. The CDR3 DNA is TGTGCCTGGAGTGTAACTTTAAGCGGGGGACCGCAGTATTTT.

J is TRBJ1-4 and V is TRBV12-3 or TRBV12-4; D might be TRBD1 (6 bases). This CDR3 has 14 amino acids. The V gene lost 2 bases and the J gene lost 7 bases, with 11 bases spanning the gap. The CDR3 nucleotides are TGTGCCAGCAGTTTAAGGGGGAATGGTGAAAAACTGTTTTTT. Its translation is CASSLRGNGEKLFF.

This chain uses TRBV20-1 with TRBJ2-1; 9 nucleotides line up with TRBD2. Trimming at V came to 3 bases and at J to 3 bases, leaving 9 bases not matched to a gene. Germline lookup yields CDR1 DFQATT and CDR2 SNEGSKA (reference sequence). The CDR3 extends over 16 amino acids. In DNA, the CDR3 is TGCAGTGCTAGTGACCCTCTAGCGGGAAGCTACAATGAGCAGTTCTTC. Amino acids: CSASDPLAGSYNEQFF.

J is TRBJ2-1 and V is TRBV3-1; no clear D. CDR3 length: 13 residues. Looked up from germline, CDR1 is LGHDT and CDR2 is YNNKEL (reference sequence). Trimming took off 1 base at V and 10 bases at J, with 11 bases between the two ends. The CDR3 bases are TGTGCCAGCAGCCAAGTAAGGTACTCAGAGCAGTTCTTC. Its translation: CASSQVRYSEQFF.

The J gene is TRBJ2-1, the V gene TRBV12-3 or TRBV12-4, with 9 positions matching TRBD2. V gave up 4 bases and J gave up 8 bases; unmatched junction bases: 12. CDR3 length equals 16 residues. The CDR3 here is CASSSSRTSDVDEQFF. The CDR3 DNA is TGTGCCAGCAGTTCCTCCCGGACTAGCGATGTAGATGAGCAGTTCTTC.

This sequence joins TRBV29-1 and TRBJ1-1; D gene ambiguous. Trimming left V 4 bases short and J 8 bases short, with 11 bases between. CDR1 is SQVTM and CDR2 is ANQGSEA in the germline V gene. The CDR3 length is 11 residues. CDR3 sequence: CSVVWLSEAFF. CDR3 DNA sequence: TGCAGCGTTGTATGGCTTTCGGAAGCTTTCTTT.

This clonotype has a handful of counts. V gene TRBV5-6 combines with J gene TRBJ1-1, with D hard to call. V lost 2 bases to trimming and J lost 0 bases, with 5 bases between them. This CDR3 is built from 13 residues. Looked up from germline, CDR1 is SGHDT and CDR2 is YYEEEE. The CDR3 nucleotides are TGTGCCAGCAGCTTTAACCTGAACACTGAAGCTTTCTTT. Translation gives CASSFNLNTEAFF. The whole variable domain, remainder taken from reference TRBV5-6 and TRBJ1-1, is DAGVTQSPTHLIKTRGQQVTLRCSPKSGHDTVSWYQQALGQGPQFIFQYYEEEERQRGNFPDRFSGHQFPNYSSELNVNALLLGDSALYLCASSFNLNTEAFFGQGTRLTVV.

V and J are TRBV5-4 and TRBJ2-3, with 7 positions matching TRBD2. The junction had 12 bases not matched to a gene; V was cut back by 3 bases and J by 5 bases. Germline V gives CDR1 SGHNT, CDR2 YYREEE (reference sequence). This CDR3 has 16 amino acids. Written as DNA, the CDR3 is TGTGCCAGCAGCTCCGTGGGGGGGATCCGGGAAGATACGCAGTATTTT. It translates to CASSSVGGIREDTQYF.

V and J are TRBV20-1 and TRBJ2-7, with unresolved D. V lost 3 bases and J lost 1, with 7 bases in between. The CDR3 is made up of 12 amino acids. Germline CDR1 and CDR2: DFQATT and SNEGSKA (reference sequence). The CDR3 DNA sequence: TGCAGTGCTAGTATGACATCCTACGAGCAGTACTTC. Its translation: CSASMTSYEQYF.

This clonotype has only one observation. The chain uses TRBV12-3 or TRBV12-4 and TRBJ1-2, with 12 bases identical to TRBD1. The CDR3 spans 17 residues. V shed 2 bases, J shed 2 bases, and the junction held 6 bases outside the gene matches. The CDR3 nucleotides are TGTGCCAGCAGTTTATGGGGACAGGGGGCCGTCAACTATGGCTACACCTTC. It yields the protein CASSLWGQGAVNYGYTF.

This clonotype appeared a few times. The chain uses TRBV7-9 and TRBJ2-7; D possibly matches TRBD1 or TRBD2 (5 bases each). The germline gives CDR1 SEHNR, CDR2 FQNEAQ (reference sequence). CDR3 length equals 15 residues. Trimming left V 6 bases short and J 2 bases short, with 17 bases between. In nucleotides, the CDR3 is TGTGCCAGCAGTCCCGGGACGACCGCGGCCTACGAGCAGTACTTC. This encodes CASSPGTTAAYEQYF.

This clonotype was found a few times. The CDR3 sequence is CASSQARLAGEQFF. The CDR3 nucleotides read TGTGCCAGCAGTCAAGCCCGACTAGCGGGCGAGCAGTTCTTC. The genes are TRBV12-3 or TRBV12-4 and TRBJ2-1; 10 bases align to TRBD2. The CDR3 has 14 residues. Trimming at V came to 5 bases and at J to 10 bases, leaving 8 bases not matched to a gene.

The chain has TRBV3-1 and TRBJ2-7; D is perhaps TRBD2 (6 bases). V lost 9 bases to trimming and J lost 0 bases, with 18 bases between them. CDR1 LGHDT and CDR2 YNNKEL come from the germline V gene (reference sequence). There are 15 residues in the CDR3. CDR3: CASHDRGTGSYEQYF. The CDR3 region has the DNA TGTGCCAGTCATGACCGCGGGACGGGCTCCTACGAGCAGTACTTC.

The table lists this clonotype with a few counts. This chain connects TRBV7-2 to TRBJ2-1, with 14 positions matching TRBD2. With 1 base clipped from V and 4 bases from J, the junction kept 9 bases outside the gene matches. The CDR3 has 19 residues. CDR1 is SGHTA, CDR2 FQGNSA, per germline. The CDR3 sequence is CASSLGTSGRSREYNEQFF. The CDR3 nucleotides are TGTGCCAGCAGCTTAGGGACTAGCGGGAGGAGCCGTGAATACAATGAGCAGTTCTTC.

The chain employs TRBV6-5 and TRBJ2-1, with D tentatively TRBD2 (5 bases). Germline V gene data show CDR1 as MNHEY and CDR2 as SVGAGI. V lost 6 bases, J lost 0 bases, and 12 bases lay in between. This CDR3 is 15 amino acids long. The CDR3 DNA reads as TGTGCCAGCAGCCGACTGAGGGACTCCTACAATGAGCAGTTCTTC. This gives the protein CASSRLRDSYNEQFF.

V is TRBV5-1 and J is TRBJ2-7; TRBD2 agrees at 12 bases. Germline V gene data show CDR1 as SGHRS and CDR2 as YFSETQ. Germline trimming cut 2 bases from V and 7 bases from J; bases unmatched to any gene: 13. The CDR3 runs 17 residues. The DNA for the CDR3 is TGCGCCAGCAGCTTTTCTAGCGGGAGGGTTTCCTACAATGAGCAGTACTTC. Translating gives CASSFSSGRVSYNEQYF. Full variable domain (rest looked up from reference TRBV5-1 and TRBJ2-7): KAGVTQTPRYLIKTRGQQVTLSCSPISGHRSVSWYQQTPGQGLQFLFEYFSETQRNKGNFPGRFSGRQFSNSRSEMNVSTLELGDSALYLCASSFSSGRVSYNEQYFGPGTRLTVT.

The chain carries TRBV24-1 and TRBJ2-7; TRBD2 aligns across 7 bases. Germline CDR1 KGHDR, CDR2 SFDVKD. J gave up 6 bases and V 3 bases, and 7 bases lay outside the gene matches. The CDR3 runs to 14 residues. As DNA, the CDR3 is TGTGCCACCAGTGATGTGCGGGAGTCAGCCGAGCAGTACTTC. Amino acids: CATSDVRESAEQYF.

This clonotype was picked up a small number of times. The CDR3 here is CSVTPLGLRGSGANVLTF. DNA for the CDR3: TGCAGCGTAACCCCATTGGGCCTTAGGGGCTCTGGGGCCAACGTCCTGACTTTC. The chain recombines TRBV29-1 with TRBJ2-6, with a weak D call TRBD1 (5 bases). V was shortened by 6 bases and J by 0 bases, with 21 bases between the two germline ends. Germline assignment: CDR1 SQVTM and CDR2 ANQGSEA. This CDR3 spans 18 amino acids.

This rearrangement joins TRBV5-1 to TRBJ2-7; D not resolved. Per germline, CDR1 SGHRS and CDR2 YFSETQ. Between the trimmed V and J ends, which lost 1 base and 4 bases, there was a span of 9 bases. The CDR3 loop spans 13 amino acids. The CDR3 region is CASSLSNQYEQYF. For the CDR3, the DNA is TGCGCCAGCAGCTTGTCGAATCAATACGAGCAGTACTTC.